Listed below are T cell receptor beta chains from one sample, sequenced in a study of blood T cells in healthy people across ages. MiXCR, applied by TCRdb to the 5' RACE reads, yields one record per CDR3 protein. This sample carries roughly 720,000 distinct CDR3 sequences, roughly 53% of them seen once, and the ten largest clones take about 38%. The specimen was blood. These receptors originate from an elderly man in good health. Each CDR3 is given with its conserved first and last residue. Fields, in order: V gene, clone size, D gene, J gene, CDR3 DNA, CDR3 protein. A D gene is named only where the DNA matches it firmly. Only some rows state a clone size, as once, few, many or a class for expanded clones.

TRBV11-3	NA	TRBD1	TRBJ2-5	TGTGCCAGCAGGGGGGACAGTCAAGAGACCCAGTACTTC	CASRGDSQETQYF
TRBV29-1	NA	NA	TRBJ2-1	TGCAGCGTCCCCGATCTTAGTACGACCAATGAGCAGTTCTTC	CSVPDLSTTNEQFF
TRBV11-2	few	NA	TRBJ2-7	TGTGCCAGCAGCTCCGATGGGGGCTGGTACTCCTACGAGCAGTACTTC	CASSSDGGWYSYEQYF
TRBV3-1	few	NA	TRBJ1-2	TGTGCCAGCAGCCAAAGCGGAGCTAACTATGGCTACACCTTC	CASSQSGANYGYTF
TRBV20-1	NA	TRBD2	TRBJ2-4	TGCAGTGCTAGAGGTCCGGGACTAGCGGGAGCCAAAAACATTCAGTACTTC	CSARGPGLAGAKNIQYF
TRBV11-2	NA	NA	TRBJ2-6	TGTGCCAACAGCGTAGGCGGCCTCCCTGGGGCCAACGTCCTGACTTTC	CANSVGGLPGANVLTF
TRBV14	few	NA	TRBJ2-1	TGTGCCAGCAGCCTTAGACTCAATGAGCAGTTCTTC	CASSLRLNEQFF
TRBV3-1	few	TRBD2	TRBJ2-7	TGTGCCAGCAGCCAAGGTGCTAGCGGGAGTTCGGCCGAGCAGTACTTC	CASSQGASGSSAEQYF
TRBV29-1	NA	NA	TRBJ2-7	TGCAGCGTGGGAACGCCCTCGGGTCTAGCGCACGAGCTGTACTTC	CSVGTPSGLAHELYF
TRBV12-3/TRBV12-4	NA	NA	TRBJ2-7	TGTGCCAGCAGCTTACAGGGACCCGCGCAGTACTTC	CASSLQGPAQYF
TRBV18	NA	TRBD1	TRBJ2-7	TGTGCCAGCTCACCAGGGGACAGGGTCTATGAGCAGTACTTC	CASSPGDRVYEQYF
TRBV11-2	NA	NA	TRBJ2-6	TGTGCCAGCAGCTTAGAACCGGGCTCTGGGGCCAACGTCCTGACTTTC	CASSLEPGSGANVLTF
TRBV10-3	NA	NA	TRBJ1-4	TGTGCCATCAGTCCCTCGGCGGCCTCTACTAATGAAAAACTGTTTTTT	CAISPSAASTNEKLFF
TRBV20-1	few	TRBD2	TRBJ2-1	TGCAGTGCTAGGGGGCTAGCGGGAGACTACAATGAGCAGTTCTTC	CSARGLAGDYNEQFF
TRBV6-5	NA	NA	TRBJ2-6	TGTGCCAGCAGTTACTCGAGACCCCTAAGCTCTGGGGCCAACGTCCTGACTTTC	CASSYSRPLSSGANVLTF
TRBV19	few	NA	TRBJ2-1	TGTGCCAGTAGTATACCGGAGGGGATCCCTAGCGAGGGTGAGCAGTTCTTC	CASSIPEGIPSEGEQFF
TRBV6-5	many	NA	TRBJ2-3	TGTGCCAGCAGTTCCCGGGACCTGGAAGAGGGCAGATACGCGTATTTT	CASSSRDLEEGRYAYF
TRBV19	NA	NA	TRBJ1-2	TGTGCCAGCAAACTCCCGGGGCAGGGTGGACTTGGCTATGGCTACACCTTC	CASKLPGQGGLGYGYTF
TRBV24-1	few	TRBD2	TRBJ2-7	TGTGCCACCAGCCCCACCCAAGGGACTAGCGGAGCCTACGAGCAGTACTTC	CATSPTQGTSGAYEQYF
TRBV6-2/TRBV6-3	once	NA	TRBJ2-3	TGTACCAGCAGCCCCGGGACTTCGGAGGGGGATACGCAGTATTTT	CTSSPGTSEGDTQYF
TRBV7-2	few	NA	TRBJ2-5	TGTGCCAGCCGACCCTACCCCGGGACCCAGTACTTC	CASRPYPGTQYF
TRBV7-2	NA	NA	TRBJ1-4	TGTGCCAGCAGCTTAGAACCTAATGAAAAACTGTTTTTT	CASSLEPNEKLFF
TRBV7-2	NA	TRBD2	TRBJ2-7	TGTGCCAGCAGCTTCGAGCCAGCGGGAGGGGAGGAGCAGTACTTC	CASSFEPAGGEEQYF
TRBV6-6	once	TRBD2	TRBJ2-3	TGTGCCAGCAGTTACCGGCGGGAGGGAGCAGATACGCAGTATTTT	CASSYRREGADTQYF
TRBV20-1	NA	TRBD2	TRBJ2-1	TGCAGTGCTAGAGATTCTACTAGCGGGATTGTGAGTGAGCAGTTCTTC	CSARDSTSGIVSEQFF
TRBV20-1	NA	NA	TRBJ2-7	TGCAGTGCTAGAGATATGGAGGGGCAGTACTTC	CSARDMEGQYF
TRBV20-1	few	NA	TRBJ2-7	TGCAGTGCTAAATTCCCACTAGGAGTTTCGGTCTACGAGCAGTACTTC	CSAKFPLGVSVYEQYF
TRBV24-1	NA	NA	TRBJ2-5	TGTGCCTCCAGTGAGGAGCGACAGACCCAGTACTTC	CASSEERQTQYF
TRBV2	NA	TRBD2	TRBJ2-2	TGTGCCAGCGGGGGGACTAGCGGGAGTACCGGGGAGCTGTTTTTT	CASGGTSGSTGELFF
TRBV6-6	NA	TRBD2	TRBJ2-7	TGTGCCAGCAGCTCTTGGGGGGGTGAGCAGTACTTC	CASSSWGGEQYF
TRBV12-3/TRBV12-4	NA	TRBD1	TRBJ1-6	TGTGCCAGCAGTTTCCAGGGGGGGTCCTATAATTCACCCCTCCACTTT	CASSFQGGSYNSPLHF
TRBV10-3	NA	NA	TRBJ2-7	TGTGCCATCAGTGCTGATTCCTACGAGCAGTACTTC	CAISADSYEQYF
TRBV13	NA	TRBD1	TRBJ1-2	TGTGCCAGCAGCCTACAAGGGACAGGGGCCTTCTATGGCTACTCCTTC	CASSLQGTGAFYGYSF
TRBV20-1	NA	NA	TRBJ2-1	TGCAGTGCAGCCCAAGGGGGAGGGCCGGGGAATGAGCAGTTCTTC	CSAAQGGGPGNEQFF
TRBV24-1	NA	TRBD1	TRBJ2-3	TGTGCCACCAGATCCCAGGGGGTTAGCACAGATACGCAGTATTTT	CATRSQGVSTDTQYF
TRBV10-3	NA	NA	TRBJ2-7	TGTGCCAGCGGGGACGGCCCGGTGGACGAGCAGTACTTC	CASGDGPVDEQYF
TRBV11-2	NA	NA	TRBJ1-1	TGTGCCAGCAGCTTAGTCGGCCATGAAGCTTTCTTT	CASSLVGHEAFF